This T cell receptor (beta chain) was observed in a study of early stage breast cancer tumors. Overall study results and limits: Compared with adjacent normal breast tissue, tumors showed approximately 2.5-fold greater T cell density and higher clonality.

Profiled with immunoSEQ multiplex PCR; TCRdb holds only in-frame clones, not every one. The table has about 36,000 clones, roughly 70% seen once. V gave up 5 bases and J gave up 4 bases; unmatched junction bases: 10. The CDR3 loop spans 17 amino acids. Germline V gene data show CDR1 as MDHEN and CDR2 as SYDVKM. Details on this clone: Antigen: not known.

The chain couples TRBV28 to TRBJ2-2, with 10 bases fitting TRBD1. Material for sequencing was blood. This receptor was obtained from a person between 55 and 69 years old with breast cancer. The chain's CDR3 is CASSRSPGQGTTGELFF. The CDR3 coding sequence is TGTGCCAGCAGTCGTTCCCCGGGACAGGGGACCACCGGGGAGCTGTTTTTT.